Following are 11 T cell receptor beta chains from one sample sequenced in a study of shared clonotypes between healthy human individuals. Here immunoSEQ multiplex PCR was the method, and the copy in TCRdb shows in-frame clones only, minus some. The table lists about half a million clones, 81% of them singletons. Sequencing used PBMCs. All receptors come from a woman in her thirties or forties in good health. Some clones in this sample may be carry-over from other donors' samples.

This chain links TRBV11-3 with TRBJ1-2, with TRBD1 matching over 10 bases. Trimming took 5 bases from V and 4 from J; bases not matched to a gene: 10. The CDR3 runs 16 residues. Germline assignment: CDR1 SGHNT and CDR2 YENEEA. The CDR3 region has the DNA TGTGCCAGCAGCCTATGGGGGACAGGGGATTCCTATGGCTACACCTTC. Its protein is CASSLWGTGDSYGYTF.

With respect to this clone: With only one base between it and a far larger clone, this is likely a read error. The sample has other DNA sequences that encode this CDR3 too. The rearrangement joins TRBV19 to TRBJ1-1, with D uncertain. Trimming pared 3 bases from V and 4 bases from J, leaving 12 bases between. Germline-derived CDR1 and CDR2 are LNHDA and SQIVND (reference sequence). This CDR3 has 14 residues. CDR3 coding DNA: TGTGCCAGTAGTATCGGGCAGCCCGGCACTGAAGCTTTCTTT. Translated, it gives CASSIGQPGTEAFF. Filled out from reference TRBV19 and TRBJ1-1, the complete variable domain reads DGGITQSPKYLFRKEGQNVTLSCEQNLNHDAMYWYRQDPGQGLRLIYYSQIVNDFQKGDIAEGYSVSREKKESFPLTVTSAQKNPTAFYLCASSIGQPGTEAFFGQGTRLTVV.

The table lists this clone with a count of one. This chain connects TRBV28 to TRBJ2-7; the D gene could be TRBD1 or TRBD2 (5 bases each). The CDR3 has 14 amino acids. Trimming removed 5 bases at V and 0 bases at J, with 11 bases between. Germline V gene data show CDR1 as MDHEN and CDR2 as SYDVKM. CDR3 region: CASSRTGTSYEQYF. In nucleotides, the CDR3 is TGTGCCAGCAGTAGAACCGGGACCTCCTACGAGCAGTACTTC. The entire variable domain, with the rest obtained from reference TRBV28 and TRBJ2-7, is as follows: DVKVTQSSRYLVKRTGEKVFLECVQDMDHENMFWYRQDPGLGLRLIYFSYDVKMKEKGDIPEGYSVSREKKERFSLILESASTNQTSMYLCASSRTGTSYEQYFGPGTRLTVT.

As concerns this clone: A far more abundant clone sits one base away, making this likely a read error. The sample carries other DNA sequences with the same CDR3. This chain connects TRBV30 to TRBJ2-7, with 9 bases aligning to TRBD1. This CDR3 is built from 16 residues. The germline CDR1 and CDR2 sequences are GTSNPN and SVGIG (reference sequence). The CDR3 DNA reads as TGTGCTTGGAGTGTACGGGGGACAGGGAAAGGCTACGAGCAGTACTTC. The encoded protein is CAWSVRGTGKGYEQYF. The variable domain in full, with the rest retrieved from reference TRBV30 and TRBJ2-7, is SQTIHQWPATLVQPVGSPLSLECTVEGTSNPNLYWYRQAAGRGLQLLFYSVGIGQISSEVPQNLSASRPQDRQFILSSKKLLLSDSGFYLCAWSVRGTGKGYEQYFGPGTRLTVT.

CDR3 amino acids: CASSTGTGANVLTF. CDR3 DNA sequence: TGTGCCAGCAGTACAGGGACTGGGGCCAACGTCCTGACTTTC. The chain couples TRBV6-5 to TRBJ2-6; TRBD1 is a possible D gene (6 bases). This CDR3 has 14 residues. CDR1 is MNHEY, CDR2 SVGAGI, per germline. The V and J ends lost 5 bases and 2 bases respectively, with 7 bases between them.

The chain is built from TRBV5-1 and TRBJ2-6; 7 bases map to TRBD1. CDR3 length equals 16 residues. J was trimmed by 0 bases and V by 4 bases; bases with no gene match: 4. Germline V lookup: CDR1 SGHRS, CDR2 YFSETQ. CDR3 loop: CASSLGQPSGANVLTF. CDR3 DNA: TGCGCCAGCAGCCTGGGACAGCCCTCTGGGGCCAACGTCCTGACTTTC.

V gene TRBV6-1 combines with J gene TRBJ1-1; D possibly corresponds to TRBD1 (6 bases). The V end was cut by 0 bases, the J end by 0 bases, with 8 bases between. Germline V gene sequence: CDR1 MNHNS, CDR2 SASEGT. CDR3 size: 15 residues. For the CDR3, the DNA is TGTGCCAGCAGTGAAGCAGGGGGGCTGAACACTGAAGCTTTCTTT. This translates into CASSEAGGLNTEAFF.

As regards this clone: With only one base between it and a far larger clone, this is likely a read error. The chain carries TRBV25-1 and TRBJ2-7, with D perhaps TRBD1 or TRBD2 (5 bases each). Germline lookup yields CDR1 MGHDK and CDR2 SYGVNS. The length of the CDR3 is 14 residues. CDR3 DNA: TGTGCCAGCGGAGGAGACCGGGACGCCTACGAGCGGTACTTC. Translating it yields CASGGDRDAYERYF.

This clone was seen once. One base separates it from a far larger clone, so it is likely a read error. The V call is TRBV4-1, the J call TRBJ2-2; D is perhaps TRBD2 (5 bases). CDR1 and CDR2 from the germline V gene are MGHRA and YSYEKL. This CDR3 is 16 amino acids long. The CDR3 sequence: CDSSQDLQPGTGELFF. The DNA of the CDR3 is TGCGACAGCAGCCAAGATCTTCAGCCGGGGACCGGGGAGCTGTTTTTT.

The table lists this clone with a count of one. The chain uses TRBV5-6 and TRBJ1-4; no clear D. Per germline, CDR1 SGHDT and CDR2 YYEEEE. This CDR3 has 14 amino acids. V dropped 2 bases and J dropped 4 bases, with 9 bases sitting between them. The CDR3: CASSFGYVNEKLFF. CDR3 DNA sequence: TGTGCCAGCAGCTTCGGGTATGTTAATGAAAAACTGTTTTTT.

The CDR3 coding sequence is TGTGCCAGCAGCTTACGGGGTAGACTAGCGACCTTCACAGATACGCAGTATTTT. Protein: CASSLRGRLATFTDTQYF. This rearrangement joins TRBV11-2 to TRBJ2-3; 8 positions match TRBD2. The CDR3 covers 18 residues. V lost 2 bases, J lost 2 bases, and 12 bases stayed unmatched. Germline assignment: CDR1 SGHAT and CDR2 FQNNGV.